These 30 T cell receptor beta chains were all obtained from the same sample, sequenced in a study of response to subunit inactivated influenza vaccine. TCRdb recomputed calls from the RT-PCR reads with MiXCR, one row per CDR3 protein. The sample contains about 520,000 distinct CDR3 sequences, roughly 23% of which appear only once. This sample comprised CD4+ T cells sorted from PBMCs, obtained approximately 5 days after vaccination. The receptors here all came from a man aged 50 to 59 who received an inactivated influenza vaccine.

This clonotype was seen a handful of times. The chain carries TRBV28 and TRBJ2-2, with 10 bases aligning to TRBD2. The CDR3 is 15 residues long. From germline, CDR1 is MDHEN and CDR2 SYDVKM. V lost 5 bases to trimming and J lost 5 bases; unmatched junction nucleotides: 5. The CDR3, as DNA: TGTGCCAGCAGTCTTCTAGCGGGGGTAACCGGGGAGCTGTTTTTT. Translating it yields CASSLLAGVTGELFF.

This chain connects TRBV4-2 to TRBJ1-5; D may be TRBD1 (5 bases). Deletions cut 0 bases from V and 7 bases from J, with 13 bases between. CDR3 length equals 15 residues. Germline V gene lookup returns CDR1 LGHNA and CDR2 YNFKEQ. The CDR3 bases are TGTGCCAGCAGCCAAGATCGGAGGGGACGGCAGCCCCAGCATTTT. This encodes CASSQDRRGRQPQHF.

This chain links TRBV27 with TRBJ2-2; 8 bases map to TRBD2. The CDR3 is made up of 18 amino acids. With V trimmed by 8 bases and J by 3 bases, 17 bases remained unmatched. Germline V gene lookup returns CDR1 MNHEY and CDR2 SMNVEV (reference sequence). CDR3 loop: CASGSTSGYSGDTGELFF. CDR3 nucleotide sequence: TGTGCCAGCGGATCAACTAGCGGTTATTCGGGGGACACCGGGGAGCTGTTTTTT.

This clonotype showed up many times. The CDR3 region has the DNA TGTGCCAGCAGCTTAAACTGGGGGACTGGAAACACCATATATTTT. Protein sequence: CASSLNWGTGNTIYF. The V call is TRBV7-6, the J call TRBJ1-3; a possible D gene is TRBD1 (5 bases). The CDR3 loop spans 15 amino acids. V lost 2 bases to trimming and J lost 2 bases, with 10 bases between them. Germline-derived CDR1 and CDR2 are SGHVS and FNYEAQ.

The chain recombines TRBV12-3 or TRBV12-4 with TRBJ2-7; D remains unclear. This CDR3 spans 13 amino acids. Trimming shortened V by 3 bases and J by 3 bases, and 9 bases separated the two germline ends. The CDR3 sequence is CASSLLGLYEQYF. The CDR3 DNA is TGTGCCAGCAGTTTGTTGGGTCTCTACGAGCAGTACTTC.

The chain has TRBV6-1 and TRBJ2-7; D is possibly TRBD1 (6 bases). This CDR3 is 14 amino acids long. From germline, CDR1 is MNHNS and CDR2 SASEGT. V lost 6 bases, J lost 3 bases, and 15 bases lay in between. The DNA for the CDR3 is TGTGCCAGCAGGAGACAGGTGGATCTCTACGAGCAGTACTTC. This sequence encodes CASRRQVDLYEQYF.

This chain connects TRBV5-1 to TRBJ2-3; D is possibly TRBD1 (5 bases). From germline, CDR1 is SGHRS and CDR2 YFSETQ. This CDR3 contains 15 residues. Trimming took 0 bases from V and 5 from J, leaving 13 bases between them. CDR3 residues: CASSLGSARGDTQYF. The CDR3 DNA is TGCGCCAGCAGCTTGGGGTCTGCAAGGGGAGATACGCAGTATTTT.

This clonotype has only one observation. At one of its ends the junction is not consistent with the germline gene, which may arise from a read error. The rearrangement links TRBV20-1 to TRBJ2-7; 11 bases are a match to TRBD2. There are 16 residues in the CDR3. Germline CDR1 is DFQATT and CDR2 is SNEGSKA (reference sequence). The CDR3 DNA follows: TGCTGTGCTAGAGTTTTAGCGGGAGGGTTCTCCTACGAGCAGTACTTC. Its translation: CCARVLAGGFSYEQYF.

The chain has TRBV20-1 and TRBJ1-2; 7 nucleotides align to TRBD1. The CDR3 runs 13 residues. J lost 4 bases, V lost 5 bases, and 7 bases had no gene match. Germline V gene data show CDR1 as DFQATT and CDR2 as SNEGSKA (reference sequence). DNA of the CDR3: TGCAGTGCTGTCTCAGGGGGGGTCTATGGCTACACCTTC. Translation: CSAVSGGVYGYTF.

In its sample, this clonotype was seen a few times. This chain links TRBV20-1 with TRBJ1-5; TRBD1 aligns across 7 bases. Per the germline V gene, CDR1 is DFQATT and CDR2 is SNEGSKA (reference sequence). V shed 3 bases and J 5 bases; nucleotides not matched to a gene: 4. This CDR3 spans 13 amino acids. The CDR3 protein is CSASQGVYQPQHF. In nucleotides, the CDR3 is TGCAGTGCTAGTCAGGGGGTCTATCAGCCCCAGCATTTT.

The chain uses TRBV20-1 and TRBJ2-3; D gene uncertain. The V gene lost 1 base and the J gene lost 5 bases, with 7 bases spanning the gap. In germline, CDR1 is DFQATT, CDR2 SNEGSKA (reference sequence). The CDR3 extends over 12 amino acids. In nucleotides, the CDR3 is TGCAGTGCTAGAGTGGCTATAGATACGCAGTATTTT. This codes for CSARVAIDTQYF.

The CDR3 spells CASRPNRASNEKLFF. CDR3 coding DNA: TGTGCCAGCAGACCGAACAGGGCATCTAATGAAAAACTGTTTTTT. This chain links TRBV6-1 with TRBJ1-4; a weak D match, TRBD1 (6 bases). Trimming cost V 6 bases and J 3 bases, with 14 bases left between them. Germline CDR1 is MNHNS and CDR2 is SASEGT. The CDR3 totals 15 residues.

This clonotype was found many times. CDR3 sequence: CASSQARSSYNEQFF. The DNA of the CDR3 is TGCGCCAGCAGCCAAGCGCGGAGCTCCTACAATGAGCAGTTCTTC. The genes are TRBV4-1 and TRBJ2-1; D call uncertain. CDR3 length: 15 residues. Trimming took 1 base from V and 0 from J, leaving 7 bases between them. Germline lookup yields CDR1 MGHRA and CDR2 YSYEKL.

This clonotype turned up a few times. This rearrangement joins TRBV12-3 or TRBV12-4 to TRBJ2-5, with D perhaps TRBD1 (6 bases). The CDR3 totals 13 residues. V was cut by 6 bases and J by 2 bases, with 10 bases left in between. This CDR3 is CASRPGQQETQYF. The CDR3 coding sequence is TGTGCCAGCAGGCCGGGACAACAAGAGACCCAGTACTTC.

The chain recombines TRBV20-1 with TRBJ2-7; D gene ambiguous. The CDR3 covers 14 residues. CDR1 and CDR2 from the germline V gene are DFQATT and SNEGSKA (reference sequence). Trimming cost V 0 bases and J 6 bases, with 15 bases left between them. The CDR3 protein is CSARDPGLPLEQYF. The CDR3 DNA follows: TGCAGTGCTAGAGATCCGGGTCTCCCACTCGAGCAGTACTTC.

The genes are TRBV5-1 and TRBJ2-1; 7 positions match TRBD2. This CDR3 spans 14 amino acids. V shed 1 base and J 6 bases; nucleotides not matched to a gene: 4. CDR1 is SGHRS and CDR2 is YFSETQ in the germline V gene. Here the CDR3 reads CASSLISGVNEQFF. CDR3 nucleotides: TGCGCCAGCAGCTTGATCAGCGGGGTCAATGAGCAGTTCTTC.

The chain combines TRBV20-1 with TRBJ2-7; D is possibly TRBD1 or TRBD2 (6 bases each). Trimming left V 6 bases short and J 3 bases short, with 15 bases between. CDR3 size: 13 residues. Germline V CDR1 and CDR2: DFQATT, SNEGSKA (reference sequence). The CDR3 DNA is TGCAGTGCCAATCAGGGGACTCACTACGAGCAGTACTTC. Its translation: CSANQGTHYEQYF.

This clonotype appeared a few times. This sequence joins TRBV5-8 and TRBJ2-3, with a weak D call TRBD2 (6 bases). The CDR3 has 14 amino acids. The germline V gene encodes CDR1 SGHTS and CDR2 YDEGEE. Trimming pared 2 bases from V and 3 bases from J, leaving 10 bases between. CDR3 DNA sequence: TGTGCCAGCAGCTTTGGGACTGGAACAGATACGCAGTATTTT. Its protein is CASSFGTGTDTQYF. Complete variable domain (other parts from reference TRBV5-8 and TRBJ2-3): EAGVTQSPTHLIKTRGQQATLRCSPISGHTSVYWYQQALGLGLQFLLWYDEGEERNRGNFPPRFSGRQFPNYSSELNVNALELEDSALYLCASSFGTGTDTQYFGPGTRLTVL.

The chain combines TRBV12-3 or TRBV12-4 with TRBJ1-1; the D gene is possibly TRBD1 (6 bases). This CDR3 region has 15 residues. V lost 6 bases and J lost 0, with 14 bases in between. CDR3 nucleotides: TGTGCCAGCAGCCTAGATGGGACAATGAACACTGAAGCTTTCTTT. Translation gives CASSLDGTMNTEAFF.

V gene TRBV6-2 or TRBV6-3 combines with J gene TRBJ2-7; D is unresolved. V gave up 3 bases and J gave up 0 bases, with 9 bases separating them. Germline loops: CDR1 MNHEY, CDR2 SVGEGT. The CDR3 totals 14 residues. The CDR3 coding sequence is TGTGCCAGCAGTTATATCGTCCGCTCCTACGAGCAGTACTTC. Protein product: CASSYIVRSYEQYF.

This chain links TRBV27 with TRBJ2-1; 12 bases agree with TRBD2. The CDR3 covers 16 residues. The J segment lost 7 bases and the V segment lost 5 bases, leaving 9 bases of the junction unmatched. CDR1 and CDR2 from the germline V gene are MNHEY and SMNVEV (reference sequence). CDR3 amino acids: CASSPMTSGRSNEQFF. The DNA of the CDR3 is TGTGCCAGCAGTCCGATGACTAGCGGGAGAAGTAATGAGCAGTTCTTC.

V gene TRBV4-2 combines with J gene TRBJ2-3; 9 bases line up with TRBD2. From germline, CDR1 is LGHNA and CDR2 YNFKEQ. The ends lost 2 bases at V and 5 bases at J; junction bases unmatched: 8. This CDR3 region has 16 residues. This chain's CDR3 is CASSQRASGRIDTQYF. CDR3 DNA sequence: TGTGCCAGCAGCCAAAGAGCGAGCGGGAGGATAGATACGCAGTATTTT.

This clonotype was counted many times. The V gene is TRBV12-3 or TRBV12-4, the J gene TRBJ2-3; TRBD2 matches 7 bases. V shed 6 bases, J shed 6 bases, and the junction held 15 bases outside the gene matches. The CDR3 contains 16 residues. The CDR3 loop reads CASRSRGRGFTDTQYF. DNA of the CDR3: TGTGCCAGCAGATCTCGCGGGAGAGGGTTCACGGATACGCAGTATTTT.

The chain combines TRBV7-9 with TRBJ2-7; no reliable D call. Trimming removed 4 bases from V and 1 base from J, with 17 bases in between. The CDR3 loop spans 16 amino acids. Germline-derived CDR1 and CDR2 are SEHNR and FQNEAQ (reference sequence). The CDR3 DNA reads TGTGCCAGCAGCTCCGAAGGCCGGTGGAAGTCCTACGAGCAGTACTTC. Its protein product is CASSSEGRWKSYEQYF.

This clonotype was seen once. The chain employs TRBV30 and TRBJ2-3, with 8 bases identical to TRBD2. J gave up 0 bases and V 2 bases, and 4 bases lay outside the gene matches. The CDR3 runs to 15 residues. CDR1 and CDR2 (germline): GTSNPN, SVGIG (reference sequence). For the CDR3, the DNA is TGTGCCTGGAGTCGGGGGGGGGCTAGCACAGATACGCAGTATTTT. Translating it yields CAWSRGGASTDTQYF.

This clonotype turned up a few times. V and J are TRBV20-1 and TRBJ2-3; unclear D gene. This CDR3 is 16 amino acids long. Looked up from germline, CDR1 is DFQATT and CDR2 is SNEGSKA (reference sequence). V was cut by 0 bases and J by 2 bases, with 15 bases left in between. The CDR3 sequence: CSARDSVEDFTDTQYF. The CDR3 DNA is TGCAGTGCTAGAGACAGTGTAGAAGACTTCACAGATACGCAGTATTTT.

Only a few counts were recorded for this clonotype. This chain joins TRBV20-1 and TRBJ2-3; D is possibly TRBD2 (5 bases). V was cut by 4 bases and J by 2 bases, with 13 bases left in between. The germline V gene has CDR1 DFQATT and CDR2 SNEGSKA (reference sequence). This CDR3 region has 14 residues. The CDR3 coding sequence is TGCAGTGCTATGGTCGGAGCGGTCACAGATACGCAGTATTTT. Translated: CSAMVGAVTDTQYF.

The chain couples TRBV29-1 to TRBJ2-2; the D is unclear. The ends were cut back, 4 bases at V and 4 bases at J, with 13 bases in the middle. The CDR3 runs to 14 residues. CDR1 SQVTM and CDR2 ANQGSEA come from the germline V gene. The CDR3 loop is CSVGDLTSTGELFF. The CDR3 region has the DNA TGCAGCGTTGGTGACTTGACCAGCACCGGGGAGCTGTTTTTT.

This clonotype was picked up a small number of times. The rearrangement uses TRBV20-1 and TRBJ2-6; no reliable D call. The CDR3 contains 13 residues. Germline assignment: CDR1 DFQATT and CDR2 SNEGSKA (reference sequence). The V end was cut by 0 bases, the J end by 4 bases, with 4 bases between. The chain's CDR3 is CSARESGANVLTF. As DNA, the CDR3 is TGCAGTGCTAGAGAGTCCGGGGCCAACGTCCTGACTTTC.

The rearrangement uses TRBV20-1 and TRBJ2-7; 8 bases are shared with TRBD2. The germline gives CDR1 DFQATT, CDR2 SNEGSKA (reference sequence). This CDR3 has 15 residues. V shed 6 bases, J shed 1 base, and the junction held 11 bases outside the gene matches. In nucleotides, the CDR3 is TGCAGTGCCTATAAGGAAGCGGGGGTTTCCTACGAGCAGTACTTC. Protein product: CSAYKEAGVSYEQYF.